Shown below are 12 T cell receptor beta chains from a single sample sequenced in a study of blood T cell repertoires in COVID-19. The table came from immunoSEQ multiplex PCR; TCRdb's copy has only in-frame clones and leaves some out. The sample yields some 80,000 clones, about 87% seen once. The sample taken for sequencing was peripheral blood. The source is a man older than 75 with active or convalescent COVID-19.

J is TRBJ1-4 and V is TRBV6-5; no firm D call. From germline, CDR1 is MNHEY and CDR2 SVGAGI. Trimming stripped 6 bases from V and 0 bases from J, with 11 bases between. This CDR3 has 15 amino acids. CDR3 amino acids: CASRIGRATNEKLFF. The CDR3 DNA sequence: TGTGCCAGCAGAATAGGGAGGGCAACTAATGAAAAACTGTTTTTT.

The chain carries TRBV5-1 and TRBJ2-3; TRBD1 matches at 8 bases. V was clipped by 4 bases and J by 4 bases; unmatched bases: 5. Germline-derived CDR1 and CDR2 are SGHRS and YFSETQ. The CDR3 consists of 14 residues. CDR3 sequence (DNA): TGCGCCAGCAGCCGGACAGGGTCAGCAGATACGCAGTATTTT. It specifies CASSRTGSADTQYF. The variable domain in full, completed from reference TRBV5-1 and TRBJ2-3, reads KAGVTQTPRYLIKTRGQQVTLSCSPISGHRSVSWYQQTPGQGLQFLFEYFSETQRNKGNFPGRFSGRQFSNSRSEMNVSTLELGDSALYLCASSRTGSADTQYFGPGTRLTVL.

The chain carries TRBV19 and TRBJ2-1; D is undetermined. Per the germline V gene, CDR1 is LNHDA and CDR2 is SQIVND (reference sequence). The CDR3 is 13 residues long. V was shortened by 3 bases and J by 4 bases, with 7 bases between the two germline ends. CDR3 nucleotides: TGTGCCAGTAGTATTATAGTTTACAATGAGCAGTTCTTC. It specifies CASSIIVYNEQFF.

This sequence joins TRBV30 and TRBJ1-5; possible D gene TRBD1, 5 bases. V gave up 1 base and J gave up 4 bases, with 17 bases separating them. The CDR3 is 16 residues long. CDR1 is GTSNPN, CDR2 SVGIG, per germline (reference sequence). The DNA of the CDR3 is TGTGCCTGGAGTGGCGAGGTGGGGCGGATTAATCAGCCCCAGCATTTT. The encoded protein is CAWSGEVGRINQPQHF. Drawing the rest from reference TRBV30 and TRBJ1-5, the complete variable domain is SQTIHQWPATLVQPVGSPLSLECTVEGTSNPNLYWYRQAAGRGLQLLFYSVGIGQISSEVPQNLSASRPQDRQFILSSKKLLLSDSGFYLCAWSGEVGRINQPQHFGDGTRLSIL.

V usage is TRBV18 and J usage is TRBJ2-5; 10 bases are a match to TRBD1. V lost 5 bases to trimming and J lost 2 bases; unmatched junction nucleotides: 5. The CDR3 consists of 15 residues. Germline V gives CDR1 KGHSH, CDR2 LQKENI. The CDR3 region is CASSIGTGVQETQYF. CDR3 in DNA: TGTGCCAGCTCAATTGGGACAGGGGTTCAAGAGACCCAGTACTTC. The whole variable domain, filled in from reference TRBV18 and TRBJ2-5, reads NAGVMQNPRHLVRRRGQEARLRCSPMKGHSHVYWYRQLPEEGLKFMVYLQKENIIDESGMPKERFSAEFPKEGPSILRIQQVVRGDSAAYFCASSIGTGVQETQYFGPGTRLLVL.

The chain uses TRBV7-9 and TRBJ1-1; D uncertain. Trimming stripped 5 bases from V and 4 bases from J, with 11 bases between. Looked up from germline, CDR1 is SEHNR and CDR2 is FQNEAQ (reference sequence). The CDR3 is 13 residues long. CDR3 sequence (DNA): TGTGCCAGCAGCCTAAGAGGCCCCACTGAAGCTTTCTTT. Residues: CASSLRGPTEAFF.

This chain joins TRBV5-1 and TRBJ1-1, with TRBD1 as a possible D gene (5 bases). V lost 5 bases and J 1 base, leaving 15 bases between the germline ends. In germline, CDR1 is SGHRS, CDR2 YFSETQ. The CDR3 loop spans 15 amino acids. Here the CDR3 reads CASRPRQGSNTEAFF. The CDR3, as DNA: TGCGCCAGCAGACCAAGGCAGGGATCGAACACTGAAGCTTTCTTT.

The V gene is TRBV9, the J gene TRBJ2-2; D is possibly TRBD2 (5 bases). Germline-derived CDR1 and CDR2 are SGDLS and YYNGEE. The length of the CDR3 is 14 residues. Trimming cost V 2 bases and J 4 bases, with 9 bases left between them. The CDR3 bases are TGTGCCAGCAGCGTTCGGGATTTCACCGGGGAGCTGTTTTTT. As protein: CASSVRDFTGELFF.

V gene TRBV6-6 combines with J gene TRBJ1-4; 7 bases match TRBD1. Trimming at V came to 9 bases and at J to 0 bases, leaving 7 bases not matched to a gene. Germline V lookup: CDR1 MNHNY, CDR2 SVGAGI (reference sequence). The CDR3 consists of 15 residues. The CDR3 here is CASQTGPATNEKLFF. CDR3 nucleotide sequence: TGTGCCAGTCAGACAGGGCCTGCAACTAATGAAAAACTGTTTTTT.

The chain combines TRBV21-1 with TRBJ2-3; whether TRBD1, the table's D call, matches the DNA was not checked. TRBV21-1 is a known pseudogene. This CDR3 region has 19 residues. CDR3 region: CASSKAPPGLTTSTDTQYF. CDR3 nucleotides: TGTGCCAGCAGCAAAGCGCCCCCAGGTCTTACCACTAGCACAGATACGCAGTATTTT.

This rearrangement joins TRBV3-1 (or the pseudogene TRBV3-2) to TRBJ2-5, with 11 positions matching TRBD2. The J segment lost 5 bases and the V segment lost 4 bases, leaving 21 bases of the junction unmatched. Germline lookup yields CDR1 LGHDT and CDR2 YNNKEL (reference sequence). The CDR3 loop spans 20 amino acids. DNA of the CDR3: TGTGCCAGCAGCCCGGCAGGGGTATGGGGACTAGCGGCAGGGGGGGAGACCCAGTACTTC. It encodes CASSPAGVWGLAAGGETQYF.

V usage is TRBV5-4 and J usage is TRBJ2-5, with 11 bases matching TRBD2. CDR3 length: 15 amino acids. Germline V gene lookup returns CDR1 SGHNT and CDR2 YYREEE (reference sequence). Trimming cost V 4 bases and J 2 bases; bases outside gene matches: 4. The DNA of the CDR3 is TGTGCCAGCAGCCCAAGACTAGCGGGACAAGAGACCCAGTACTTC. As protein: CASSPRLAGQETQYF.